The 23 T cell receptor beta chains given below trace back to one sample, sequenced in a study of OX40 agonist ivuxolimab in advanced cancers. Assay used: immunoSEQ multiplex PCR; TCRdb lists only in-frame clones, some missing. The top ten hold approximately 7.3% of the sample, which has 40,000 or so clones, around 82% seen once. Source: CD4+ or CD8+ T cells sorted from blood, taken in a trial of the OX40 agonist ivuxolimab. The receptors here all came from an adult with an advanced solid tumor such as melanoma, head and neck, liver or kidney cancer.

This clone was observed a few times. The chain links TRBV7-9 to TRBJ1-2; TRBD1 agrees at 10 bases. The J segment lost 4 bases and the V segment lost 5 bases, leaving 4 bases of the junction unmatched. The CDR3 is 14 amino acids. Per germline, CDR1 SEHNR and CDR2 FQNEAQ (reference sequence). CDR3 in DNA: TGTGCCAGCAGCACAGACAGGGGGCTCTATGGCTACACCTTC. Its protein is CASSTDRGLYGYTF.

The chain employs TRBV7-8 and TRBJ1-1, with unresolved D. Germline V gene sequence: CDR1 SGHVS, CDR2 FQNEAQ. CDR3 length: 12 residues. Trimming took 4 bases from V and 3 from J, leaving 6 bases between them. In nucleotides, the CDR3 is TGTGCCAGCAGCTCTTGGGACACTGAAGCTTTCTTT. This gives the protein CASSSWDTEAFF. The full variable domain, in which reference TRBV7-8 and TRBJ1-1 provide the parts outside the CDR3, is GAGVSQSPRYKVAKRGQDVALRCDPISGHVSLFWYQQALGQGPEFLTYFQNEAQLDKSGLPSDRFFAERPEGSVSTLKIQRTQQEDSAVYLCASSSWDTEAFFGQGTRLTVV.

The DNA of the CDR3 is TGTGCCAGCAGCTTGTATATACGGGGCGGGGAGCTGTTTTTT. As protein: CASSLYIRGGELFF. This sequence joins TRBV5-8 and TRBJ2-2, with D perhaps matching TRBD2 (5 bases). The CDR3 totals 14 residues. Trimming took 1 base from V and 7 from J, leaving 11 bases between them. CDR1 SGHTS and CDR2 YDEGEE come from the germline V gene.

This sequence joins TRBV25-1 and TRBJ2-3; the match to TRBD2 covers 10 bases. Trimming took 6 bases from V and 0 from J; bases not matched to a gene: 6. The CDR3 runs 16 residues. Germline CDR1 is MGHDK and CDR2 is SYGVNS. This CDR3 is CASRKTSGASTDTQYF. CDR3 nucleotide sequence: TGTGCCAGCAGGAAAACTAGCGGGGCTAGCACAGATACGCAGTATTTT.

This clone showed up just once. The chain recombines TRBV7-9 with TRBJ2-7; perhaps TRBD2 as D (5 bases). The germline V and J ends were trimmed by 4 bases and 7 bases, with 14 bases remaining between them. The CDR3 runs to 13 residues. The germline V gene encodes CDR1 SEHNR and CDR2 FQNEAQ (reference sequence). The CDR3 DNA reads TGTGCCAGCAGCTCCGGAGGTGGTGAGGAGCAGTACTTC. Protein sequence: CASSSGGGEEQYF.

The gene calls are TRBV4-1 and TRBJ2-7; no clear D gene. The V end was cut by 0 bases, the J end by 0 bases, with 9 bases between. CDR3 length: 15 amino acids. Germline loops: CDR1 MGHRA, CDR2 YSYEKL. CDR3: CASSQEIPNSYEQYF. As DNA, the CDR3 is TGCGCCAGCAGCCAAGAGATACCAAACTCCTACGAGCAGTACTTC.

This chain links TRBV25-1 with TRBJ1-1, with 9 bases matching TRBD1. This CDR3 is 14 amino acids long. Germline V gene data show CDR1 as MGHDK and CDR2 as SYGVNS. J gave up 3 bases and V 5 bases, and 4 bases lay outside the gene matches. The CDR3 loop reads CASSYGTGYTEAFF. The CDR3 nucleotides read TGTGCCAGCAGTTACGGGACAGGGTACACTGAAGCTTTCTTT.

V and J are TRBV4-1 and TRBJ2-1, with D hard to call. Germline lookup yields CDR1 MGHRA and CDR2 YSYEKL. The CDR3 has 15 residues. Deletions cut 4 bases from V and 0 bases from J, with 10 bases between. The CDR3 reads CASSLTASSYNEQFF. As DNA, the CDR3 is TGCGCCAGCAGCCTGACTGCGAGCTCCTACAATGAGCAGTTCTTC.

The gene calls are TRBV5-6 and TRBJ1-1, with TRBD1 matching 7 bases. This CDR3 region has 15 residues. Trimming cost V 1 base and J 5 bases; bases outside gene matches: 8. Germline V lookup: CDR1 SGHDT, CDR2 YYEEEE. In DNA form, the CDR3 reads TGTGCCAGCAGCTTGATAGGGGGCGAAGGGACTGAAGCTTTCTTT. Protein sequence: CASSLIGGEGTEAFF. The whole variable domain, remainder taken from reference TRBV5-6 and TRBJ1-1, is DAGVTQSPTHLIKTRGQQVTLRCSPKSGHDTVSWYQQALGQGPQFIFQYYEEEERQRGNFPDRFSGHQFPNYSSELNVNALLLGDSALYLCASSLIGGEGTEAFFGQGTRLTVV.

The chain joins TRBV18 to TRBJ2-2; unclear D gene. The CDR3 extends over 15 amino acids. Trimming stripped 0 bases from V and 7 bases from J, with 12 bases between. Germline assignment: CDR1 KGHSH and CDR2 LQKENI. For the CDR3, the DNA is TGTGCCAGCTCACCACCCACACAAACGATCGGGGAGCTGTTTTTT. Translating it yields CASSPPTQTIGELFF.

The rearrangement links TRBV18 to TRBJ2-1; D might be TRBD2 (6 bases). The CDR3 extends over 13 amino acids. Trimming cost V 7 bases and J 0 bases, with 7 bases left between them. Per germline, CDR1 KGHSH and CDR2 LQKENI. Here the CDR3 DNA reads TGTGCCAGCTGGGGAGGCTCCTACAATGAGCAGTTCTTC. Protein: CASWGGSYNEQFF.

This sequence joins TRBV25-1 and TRBJ2-1, with 13 bases matching TRBD2. Germline trimming cut 6 bases from V and 8 bases from J; bases unmatched to any gene: 4. The CDR3 spans 14 residues. Germline CDR1 and CDR2: MGHDK and SYGVNS. The CDR3 nucleotides read TGTGCCAGCAGCTGGACTAGCGGGAGAGATGAGCAGTTCTTC. Amino acids: CASSWTSGRDEQFF.

A few counts support this clone. DNA of the CDR3: TGCAGTGCTAGCTCTAGTGGCTACACCTTC. Translation: CSASSSGYTF. This chain joins TRBV20-1 and TRBJ1-2; D remains ambiguous. The CDR3 sequence is 10 residues long. The germline V and J ends were trimmed by 3 bases and 7 bases, with 6 bases remaining between them. Germline assignment: CDR1 DFQATT and CDR2 SNEGSKA (reference sequence).

The gene calls are TRBV11-3 and TRBJ2-2, with 7 bases lining up with TRBD2. Germline CDR1 SGHNT, CDR2 YENEEA. V shed 4 bases and J 6 bases; nucleotides not matched to a gene: 8. The CDR3 consists of 15 residues. The chain's CDR3 is CASSSRAGAAGELFF. CDR3 bases: TGTGCCAGCAGCTCACGGGCGGGAGCAGCCGGGGAGCTGTTTTTT.

For the CDR3, the DNA is TGTGCCAGCAGTGGGCGGCACACTACTAACTATGGCTACACCTTC. Its protein is CASSGRHTTNYGYTF. V gene TRBV6-1 combines with J gene TRBJ1-2; no clear D gene. Trimming took off 4 bases at V and 0 bases at J, with 12 bases between the two ends. From germline, CDR1 is MNHNS and CDR2 SASEGT. This CDR3 contains 15 residues.

The chain is built from TRBV5-1 and TRBJ1-2, with no clear D. V was cut by 1 base and J by 3 bases, with 10 bases left in between. The CDR3 sequence is 14 residues long. In germline, CDR1 is SGHRS, CDR2 YFSETQ. The CDR3 DNA follows: TGCGCCAGCAGCTTGTTGCCTTCGGACTATGGCTACACCTTC. Translating gives CASSLLPSDYGYTF. Full variable domain (outside the CDR3, taken from reference TRBV5-1 and TRBJ1-2): KAGVTQTPRYLIKTRGQQVTLSCSPISGHRSVSWYQQTPGQGLQFLFEYFSETQRNKGNFPGRFSGRQFSNSRSEMNVSTLELGDSALYLCASSLLPSDYGYTFGSGTRLTVV.

The rearrangement joins TRBV7-8 to TRBJ2-7, with D uncertain. Germline CDR1 SGHVS, CDR2 FQNEAQ. Trimming pared 2 bases from V and 2 bases from J, leaving 7 bases between. The CDR3 totals 13 residues. CDR3 in DNA: TGTGCCAGCAGCTTAAGTCGGACCTACGAGCAGTACTTC. This gives the protein CASSLSRTYEQYF.

The genes are TRBV29-1 and TRBJ2-1; a weak D match, TRBD1 (7 bases). Germline CDR1 and CDR2: SQVTM and ANQGSEA. Trimming shortened V by 1 base and J by 12 bases, and 19 bases separated the two germline ends. This CDR3 has 14 amino acids. The CDR3 DNA is TGCAGCGTTGAAGGCGAGACAGGGAGGTCGGTGCAGTTCTTC. It encodes CSVEGETGRSVQFF.

The chain uses TRBV5-1 and TRBJ2-2; D is uncertain. V lost 4 bases and J lost 6, with 7 bases in between. This CDR3 spans 12 amino acids. Germline loops: CDR1 SGHRS, CDR2 YFSETQ. The CDR3 region is CASSPVPGELFF. The CDR3 DNA reads as TGCGCCAGCAGCCCCGTCCCCGGGGAGCTGTTTTTT. The variable domain in full, completed from reference TRBV5-1 and TRBJ2-2, reads KAGVTQTPRYLIKTRGQQVTLSCSPISGHRSVSWYQQTPGQGLQFLFEYFSETQRNKGNFPGRFSGRQFSNSRSEMNVSTLELGDSALYLCASSPVPGELFFGEGSRLTVL.

This clone has only one observation. The V gene is TRBV12-5, the J gene TRBJ2-7; weak D call: TRBD1 (5 bases). Trimming removed 3 bases at V and 4 bases at J, with 13 bases between. This CDR3 region has 14 residues. Germline V lookup: CDR1 LGHNT, CDR2 FRNRAP. The DNA of the CDR3 is TGTGCTAGTGGTTTTGCCCAGGGTAGGTACGAGCAGTACTTC. It codes for CASGFAQGRYEQYF.

The rearrangement uses TRBV2 and TRBJ2-1; D tentatively fits TRBD1 or TRBD2 (5 bases each). The germline V and J ends were trimmed by 2 bases and 9 bases, with 14 bases remaining between them. The V gene's germline CDR1 is SNHLY and CDR2 FYNNEI. CDR3 length equals 14 residues. The CDR3 reads CASSELGVRGEQFF. CDR3 bases: TGTGCCAGCAGTGAATTGGGGGTTCGAGGTGAGCAGTTCTTC.

The rearrangement links TRBV18 to TRBJ2-2; TRBD2 matches at 7 bases. Germline V gene lookup returns CDR1 KGHSH and CDR2 LQKENI. With V trimmed by 5 bases and J by 1 base, 4 bases remained unmatched. The CDR3 sequence is 15 residues long. In DNA, the CDR3 is TGTGCCAGCTCATACAGCGGGATGAACACCGGGGAGCTGTTTTTT. It encodes CASSYSGMNTGELFF.

The J gene is TRBJ2-5, the V gene TRBV5-1; 8 nucleotides align to TRBD1. Germline assignment: CDR1 SGHRS and CDR2 YFSETQ. The CDR3 spans 13 residues. The junction had 0 bases not matched to a gene; V was cut back by 2 bases and J by 3 bases. The CDR3 bases are TGCGCCAGCAGCTTACAGGGGGAAGAGACCCAGTACTTC. This codes for CASSLQGEETQYF.